These 21 T cell receptor beta chains came from one sample sequenced in a study of T cell responses to AZD1222 COVID-19 vaccine. TCRdb keeps only in-frame clones here, not all; method: immunoSEQ multiplex PCR. This table has around 100,000 clones, 88% appearing once. This material consisted of peripheral blood, taken on day 0 of AZD1222 vaccination. The receptors originated from an adult in good health.

The gene calls are TRBV4-1 and TRBJ2-3; no reliable D call. The germline CDR1 and CDR2 sequences are MGHRA and YSYEKL. CDR3 size: 13 residues. V lost 4 bases and J 4 bases, leaving 9 bases between the germline ends. Here the CDR3 reads CASSRTRADTQYF. The CDR3 DNA follows: TGCGCCAGCAGCCGGACCCGGGCAGATACGCAGTATTTT.

The chain links TRBV3-1 (or the pseudogene TRBV3-2) to TRBJ2-1, with TRBD2 matching 11 bases. The germline gives CDR1 LGHDT, CDR2 YNNKEL (reference sequence). This CDR3 region has 17 residues. V was clipped by 4 bases and J by 3 bases; unmatched bases: 8. The CDR3 loop is CASSLSLGTSGYNEQFF. DNA of the CDR3: TGTGCCAGCAGCCTCTCCCTCGGGACTAGCGGCTACAATGAGCAGTTCTTC.

The gene calls are TRBV2 and TRBJ1-1; weak D call: TRBD1 (5 bases). CDR1 SNHLY and CDR2 FYNNEI come from the germline V gene. V was clipped by 6 bases and J by 5 bases, with 13 bases between them. This CDR3 is built from 13 residues. The CDR3 region has the DNA TGTGCCAGCAGAGGCCAGGGCGGTACTGAAGCTTTCTTT. Translation gives CASRGQGGTEAFF.

V and J are TRBV28 and TRBJ1-5; D is unclear. The CDR3 has 14 residues. The V end was cut by 2 bases, the J end by 0 bases, with 5 bases between. CDR1 is MDHEN and CDR2 is SYDVKM in the germline V gene. The CDR3 loop reads CASSLPYSNQPQHF. The CDR3 DNA follows: TGTGCCAGCAGTTTACCTTATAGCAATCAGCCCCAGCATTTT.

This clone was observed once. The V call is TRBV6-5, the J call TRBJ1-2; 9 bases are a match to TRBD1. V was pared by 7 bases and J by 8 bases, with 14 bases of the junction left unmatched. This CDR3 has 15 residues. CDR1 MNHEY and CDR2 SVGAGI come from the germline V gene. The CDR3 loop reads CASKNGDRESEGYTF. DNA of the CDR3: TGTGCCAGCAAGAACGGGGACAGGGAATCGGAAGGCTACACCTTC.

This chain links TRBV6-5 with TRBJ1-1, with 8 bases matching TRBD1. V lost 0 bases to trimming and J lost 4 bases; unmatched junction nucleotides: 4. Germline assignment: CDR1 MNHEY and CDR2 SVGAGI. This CDR3 has 15 residues. DNA for the CDR3: TGTGCCAGCAGTTACTCGTACCAGGGGGCCACTGAAGCTTTCTTT. Protein product: CASSYSYQGATEAFF.

J is TRBJ2-3 and V is TRBV2; 13 bases are shared with TRBD2. J gave up 5 bases and V 6 bases, and 5 bases lay outside the gene matches. The CDR3 has 15 residues. The germline V gene encodes CDR1 SNHLY and CDR2 FYNNEI. The CDR3 region has the DNA TGTGCCAGCAGCCCACTAGCGGGAGGGGGAGATACGCAGTATTTT. Amino acid sequence: CASSPLAGGGDTQYF.

The chain joins TRBV7-2 to TRBJ1-1; D perhaps matches TRBD1 (6 bases). Trimming stripped 6 bases from V and 6 bases from J, with 14 bases between. Germline V CDR1 and CDR2: SGHTA, FQGNSA. The CDR3 covers 13 residues. This CDR3 is CASSTGFYAEAFF. DNA of the CDR3: TGTGCCAGCAGTACAGGGTTTTACGCTGAAGCTTTCTTT.

The chain is built from TRBV6-5 and TRBJ2-7; D ambiguous. The CDR3 is made up of 12 amino acids. V was trimmed by 2 bases and J by 8 bases, leaving 10 bases between them. From germline, CDR1 is MNHEY and CDR2 SVGAGI. CDR3 protein: CASSYPTGQQYF. The CDR3 nucleotides read TGTGCCAGCAGTTACCCTACTGGGCAGCAGTACTTC.

The count of this clone is one. The V call is TRBV21-1, the J call TRBJ1-2; TRBD1 is the table's D call, not checked against the DNA. TRBV21-1 is reported as a pseudogene. This CDR3 has 16 amino acids. The CDR3 loop reads CASSRYIQGAVYGYTF. CDR3 DNA sequence: TGTGCCAGCAGCAGATATATTCAGGGGGCTGTCTATGGCTACACCTTC.

The CDR3 DNA sequence: TGTGCCAGTAGTATGGCCGCGAGGGGCAGTAACGAGCAGTACTTC. Its translation: CASSMAARGSNEQYF. The chain joins TRBV19 to TRBJ2-7; TRBD1 or TRBD2 may be the D gene (5 bases each). Deletions cut 3 bases from V and 5 bases from J, with 17 bases between. Germline-derived CDR1 and CDR2 are LNHDA and SQIVND (reference sequence). The CDR3 contains 15 residues.

The V and J genes are TRBV4-2 and TRBJ2-6, with 7 bases that match TRBD1. Germline V gene lookup returns CDR1 LGHNA and CDR2 YNFKEQ. The V segment lost 5 bases and the J segment 0 bases; nucleotides outside the gene matches: 7. The CDR3 is 17 residues long. CDR3 sequence reads: CASSERDSSSGANVLTF. The DNA of the CDR3 is TGTGCCAGCAGCGAAAGGGACAGTTCCTCTGGGGCCAACGTCCTGACTTTC.

This CDR3 reads CASSATSAGGGAETQYF. CDR3 sequence (DNA): TGTGCCAGCTCGGCAACCTCAGCGGGAGGAGGGGCAGAGACCCAGTACTTC. V usage is TRBV18 and J usage is TRBJ2-5; TRBD2 aligns across 9 bases. The CDR3 totals 17 residues. J gave up 4 bases and V 6 bases, and 15 bases lay outside the gene matches. In germline, CDR1 is KGHSH, CDR2 LQKENI. Filled out from reference TRBV18 and TRBJ2-5, the complete variable domain reads NAGVMQNPRHLVRRRGQEARLRCSPMKGHSHVYWYRQLPEEGLKFMVYLQKENIIDESGMPKERFSAEFPKEGPSILRIQQVVRGDSAAYFCASSATSAGGGAETQYFGPGTRLLVL.

V gene TRBV7-2 combines with J gene TRBJ2-7, with 7 bases identical to TRBD2. The CDR3 is 14 amino acids. V lost 2 bases to trimming and J lost 2 bases; unmatched junction nucleotides: 3. From germline, CDR1 is SGHTA and CDR2 FQGNSA. The CDR3 coding sequence is TGTGCCAGCAGCTTATCACTAGCGACCTACGAGCAGTACTTC. Its translation is CASSLSLATYEQYF. The variable domain in full, completed from reference TRBV7-2 and TRBJ2-7, reads GAGVSQSPSNKVTEKGKDVELRCDPISGHTALYWYRQSLGQGLEFLIYFQGNSAPDKSGLPSDRFSAERTGGSVSTLTIQRTQQEDSAVYLCASSLSLATYEQYFGPGTRLTVT.

The chain has TRBV7-9 and TRBJ2-1; no clear D. The CDR3 is made up of 12 amino acids. The germline gives CDR1 SEHNR, CDR2 FQNEAQ (reference sequence). V was cut by 4 bases and J by 2 bases, with 3 bases left in between. The CDR3 loop reads CASSSPYNEQFF. DNA for the CDR3: TGTGCCAGCAGCTCGCCCTACAATGAGCAGTTCTTC.

This rearrangement joins TRBV28 to TRBJ2-7; 7 bases map to TRBD1. V dropped 4 bases and J dropped 0; count of bases not matched to a gene: 6. Germline CDR1 reads MDHEN; CDR2 reads SYDVKM. The CDR3 is 15 amino acids. CDR3 nucleotide sequence: TGTGCCAGCAGTTCCACAGGGGAGAGCTCCTACGAGCAGTACTTC. Translated, it gives CASSSTGESSYEQYF.

The V and J genes are TRBV7-6 and TRBJ2-5; TRBD2 matches 7 bases. V shed 1 base and J 4 bases; nucleotides not matched to a gene: 6. The CDR3 contains 15 residues. Germline values: CDR1 SGHVS, CDR2 FNYEAQ. The CDR3 region has the DNA TGTGCCAGCAGCTTAGAATCCGGCGGGGGAGAGACCCAGTACTTC. Its translation: CASSLESGGGETQYF.

J is TRBJ2-3 and V is TRBV4-1, with 8 bases matching TRBD2. CDR1 is MGHRA, CDR2 YSYEKL, per germline. J lost 1 base, V lost 3 bases, and 0 bases had no gene match. There are 14 residues in the CDR3. The CDR3 DNA reads TGCGCCAGCAGCCAGGGACTAGGCACAGATACGCAGTATTTT. This sequence encodes CASSQGLGTDTQYF.

V gene TRBV2 combines with J gene TRBJ1-5, with 11 bases that match TRBD1. CDR1 SNHLY and CDR2 FYNNEI come from the germline V gene. V shed 7 bases, J shed 5 bases, and the junction held 1 base outside the gene matches. This CDR3 contains 13 residues. The CDR3 DNA sequence: TGTGCCAGCACGGGACAGGGGGATCAGCCCCAGCATTTT. This gives the protein CASTGQGDQPQHF.

This clone was counted only a few times. This chain links TRBV7-2 with TRBJ2-1, with 7 bases identical to TRBD2. V dropped 1 base and J dropped 5; count of bases not matched to a gene: 5. Germline lookup yields CDR1 SGHTA and CDR2 FQGNSA. The CDR3 is made up of 15 amino acids. In DNA form, the CDR3 reads TGTGCCAGCAGCTTAGATGGCGGGAGACACAATGAGCAGTTCTTC. This codes for CASSLDGGRHNEQFF.

The J gene is TRBJ1-2, the V gene TRBV4-1; D is perhaps TRBD1 (6 bases). Germline V gene sequence: CDR1 MGHRA, CDR2 YSYEKL. CDR3 length equals 16 residues. Trimming removed 4 bases at V and 4 bases at J, with 19 bases between. The CDR3 sequence: CASSPSGNAGAYGYTF. The CDR3 nucleotides are TGCGCCAGCAGCCCCTCAGGGAACGCGGGGGCCTATGGCTACACCTTC.